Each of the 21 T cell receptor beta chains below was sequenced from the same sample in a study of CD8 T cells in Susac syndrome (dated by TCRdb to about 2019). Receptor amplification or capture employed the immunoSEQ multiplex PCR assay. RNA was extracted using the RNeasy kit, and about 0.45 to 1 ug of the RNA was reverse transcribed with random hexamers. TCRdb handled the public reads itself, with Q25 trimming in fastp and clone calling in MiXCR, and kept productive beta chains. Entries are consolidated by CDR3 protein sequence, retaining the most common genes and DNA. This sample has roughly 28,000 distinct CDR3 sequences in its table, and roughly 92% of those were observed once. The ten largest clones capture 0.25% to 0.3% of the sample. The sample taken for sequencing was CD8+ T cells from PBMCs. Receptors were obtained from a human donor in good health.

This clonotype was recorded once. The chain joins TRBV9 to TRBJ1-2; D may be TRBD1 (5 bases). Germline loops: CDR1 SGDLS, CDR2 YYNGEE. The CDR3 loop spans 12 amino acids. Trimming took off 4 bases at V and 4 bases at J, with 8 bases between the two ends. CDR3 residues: CASSRDFYGYTF. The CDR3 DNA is TGTGCCAGCAGCCGGGACTTCTATGGCTACACCTTC. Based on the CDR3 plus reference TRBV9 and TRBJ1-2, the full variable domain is DSGVTQTPKHLITATGQRVTLRCSPRSGDLSVYWYQQSLDQGLQFLIQYYNGEERAKGNILERFSAQQFPDLHSELNLSSLELGDSALYFCASSRDFYGYTFGSGTRLTVV.

The CDR3 DNA reads as TGTGCCAGCAGTCAGGGTAGAATTAGCTCTGGGGCCAACGTCCTGACTTTC. Translated, it gives CASSQGRISSGANVLTF. The rearrangement joins TRBV6-1 to TRBJ2-6; maybe TRBD1 (5 bases). Trimming took 5 bases from V and 0 from J, leaving 14 bases between them. The CDR3 runs to 17 residues. Per germline, CDR1 MNHNS and CDR2 SASEGT.

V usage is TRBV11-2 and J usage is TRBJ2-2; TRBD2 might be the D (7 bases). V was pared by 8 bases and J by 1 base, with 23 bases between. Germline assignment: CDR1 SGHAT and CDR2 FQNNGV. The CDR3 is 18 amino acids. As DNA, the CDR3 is TGTGCCAGCCGTCCGAGGGGGGGCCCCCAAGTGAACACCGGGGAGCTGTTTTTT. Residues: CASRPRGGPQVNTGELFF.

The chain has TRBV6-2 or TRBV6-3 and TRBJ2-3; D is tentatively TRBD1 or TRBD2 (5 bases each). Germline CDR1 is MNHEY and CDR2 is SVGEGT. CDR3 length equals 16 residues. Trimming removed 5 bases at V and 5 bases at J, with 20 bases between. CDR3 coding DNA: TGTGCCAGCAGTCGCCCCGGGACGACAGTGAAAGATACGCAGTATTTT. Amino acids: CASSRPGTTVKDTQYF.

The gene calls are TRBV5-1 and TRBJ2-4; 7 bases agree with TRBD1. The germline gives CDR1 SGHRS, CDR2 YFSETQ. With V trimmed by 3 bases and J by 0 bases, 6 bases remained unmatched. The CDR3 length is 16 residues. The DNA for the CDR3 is TGCGCCAGCAGCTCCTCAGGGGGAACAGCCAAAAACATTCAGTACTTC. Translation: CASSSSGGTAKNIQYF.

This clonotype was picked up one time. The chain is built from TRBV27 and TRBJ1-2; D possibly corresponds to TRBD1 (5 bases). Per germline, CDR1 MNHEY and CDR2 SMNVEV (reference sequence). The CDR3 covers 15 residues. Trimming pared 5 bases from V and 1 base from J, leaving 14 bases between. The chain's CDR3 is CASSRGANHNYGYTF. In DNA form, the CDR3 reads TGTGCCAGCAGTCGTGGGGCAAACCATAACTATGGCTACACCTTC.

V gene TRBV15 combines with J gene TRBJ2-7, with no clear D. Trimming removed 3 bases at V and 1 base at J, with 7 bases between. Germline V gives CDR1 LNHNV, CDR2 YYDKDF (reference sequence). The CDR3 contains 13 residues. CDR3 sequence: CATSSGKSYEQYF. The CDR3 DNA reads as TGTGCCACCAGCAGCGGCAAGTCCTACGAGCAGTACTTC.

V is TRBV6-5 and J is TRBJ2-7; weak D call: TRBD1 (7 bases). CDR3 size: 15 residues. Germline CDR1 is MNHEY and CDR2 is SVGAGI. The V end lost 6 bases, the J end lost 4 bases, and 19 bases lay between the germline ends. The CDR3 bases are TGTGCCAGCAGCGCCCGCGGGACAGCGTCTTACGAGCAGTACTTC. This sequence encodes CASSARGTASYEQYF.

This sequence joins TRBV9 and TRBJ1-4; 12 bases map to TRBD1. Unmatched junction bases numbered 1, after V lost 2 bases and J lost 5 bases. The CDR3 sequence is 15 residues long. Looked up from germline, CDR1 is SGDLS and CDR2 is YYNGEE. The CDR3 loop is CASSVGQGANEKLFF. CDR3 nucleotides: TGTGCCAGCAGCGTGGGACAGGGGGCAAATGAAAAACTGTTTTTT.

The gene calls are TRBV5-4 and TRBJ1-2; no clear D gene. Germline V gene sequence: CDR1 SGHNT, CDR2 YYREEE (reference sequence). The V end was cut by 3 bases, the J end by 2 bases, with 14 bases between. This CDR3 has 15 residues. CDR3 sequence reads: CASSSRTPPNYGYTF. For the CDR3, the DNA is TGTGCCAGCAGCTCGCGGACCCCACCCAACTATGGCTACACCTTC.

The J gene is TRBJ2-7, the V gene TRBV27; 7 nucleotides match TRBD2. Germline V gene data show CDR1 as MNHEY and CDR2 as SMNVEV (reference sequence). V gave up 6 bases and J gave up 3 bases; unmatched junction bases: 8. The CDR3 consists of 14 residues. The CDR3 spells CASSSAGVSYEQYF. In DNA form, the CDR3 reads TGTGCCAGCAGCTCCGCGGGGGTTAGCTACGAGCAGTACTTC.

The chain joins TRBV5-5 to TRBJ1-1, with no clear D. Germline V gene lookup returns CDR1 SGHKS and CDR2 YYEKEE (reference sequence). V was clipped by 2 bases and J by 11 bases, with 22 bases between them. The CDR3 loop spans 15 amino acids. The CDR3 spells CASSFPNKISQRAFF. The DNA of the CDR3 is TGTGCCAGCAGCTTTCCAAATAAAATCAGCCAGCGGGCTTTCTTT.

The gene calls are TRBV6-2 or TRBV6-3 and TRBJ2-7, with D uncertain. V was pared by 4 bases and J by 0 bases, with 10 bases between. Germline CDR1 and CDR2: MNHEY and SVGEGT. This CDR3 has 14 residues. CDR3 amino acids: CASSSGRSSYEQYF. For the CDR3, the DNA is TGTGCCAGCAGTTCAGGACGGAGCTCCTACGAGCAGTACTTC.

The CDR3 bases are TGTGCCAGCAGCCCGGGACAGGAGAAGGAGACCCAGTACTTC. This gives the protein CASSPGQEKETQYF. The rearrangement links TRBV11-2 to TRBJ2-5, with TRBD1 matching over 8 bases. Trimming removed 5 bases from V and 5 bases from J; junction bases left unmatched: 7. CDR1 is SGHAT, CDR2 FQNNGV, per germline. The CDR3 has 14 residues.

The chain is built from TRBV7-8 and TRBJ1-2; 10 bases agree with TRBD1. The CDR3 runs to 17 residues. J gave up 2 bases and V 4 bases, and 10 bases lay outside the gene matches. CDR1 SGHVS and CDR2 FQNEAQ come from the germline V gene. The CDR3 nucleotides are TGTGCCAGCAGCTCAGACGACAGGGGGCTTCGAAACTATGGCTACACCTTC. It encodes CASSSDDRGLRNYGYTF. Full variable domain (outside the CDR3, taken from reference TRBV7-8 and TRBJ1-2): GAGVSQSPRYKVAKRGQDVALRCDPISGHVSLFWYQQALGQGPEFLTYFQNEAQLDKSGLPSDRFFAERPEGSVSTLKIQRTQQEDSAVYLCASSSDDRGLRNYGYTFGSGTRLTVV.

The CDR3 coding sequence is TGTGCCAGCGGGTACGGAGACAGTGGCCCGAGGGGGGAGACCCAGTACTTC. This gives the protein CASGYGDSGPRGETQYF. The gene calls are TRBV9 and TRBJ2-5, with D possibly TRBD1 on 6 matching bases. The CDR3 contains 17 residues. Germline CDR1 SGDLS, CDR2 YYNGEE. Trimming removed 7 bases from V and 5 bases from J, with 27 bases in between.

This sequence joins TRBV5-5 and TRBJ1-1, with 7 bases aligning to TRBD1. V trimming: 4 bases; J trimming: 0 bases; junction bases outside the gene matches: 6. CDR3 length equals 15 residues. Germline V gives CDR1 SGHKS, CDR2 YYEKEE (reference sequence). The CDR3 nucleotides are TGTGCCAGCAGCGGGGACAGTTCGGTGAACACTGAAGCTTTCTTT. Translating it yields CASSGDSSVNTEAFF.

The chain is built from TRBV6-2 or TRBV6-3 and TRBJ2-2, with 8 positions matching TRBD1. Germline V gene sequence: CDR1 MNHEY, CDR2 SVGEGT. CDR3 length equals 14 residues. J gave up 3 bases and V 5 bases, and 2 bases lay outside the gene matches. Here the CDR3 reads CASSPQGDTGELFF. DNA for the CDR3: TGTGCCAGCAGTCCACAGGGGGACACCGGGGAGCTGTTTTTT.

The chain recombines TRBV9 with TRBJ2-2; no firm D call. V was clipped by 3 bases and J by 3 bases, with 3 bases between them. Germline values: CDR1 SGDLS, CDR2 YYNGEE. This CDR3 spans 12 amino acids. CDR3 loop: CASSGDTGELFF. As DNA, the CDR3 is TGTGCCAGCAGCGGGGACACCGGGGAGCTGTTTTTT.

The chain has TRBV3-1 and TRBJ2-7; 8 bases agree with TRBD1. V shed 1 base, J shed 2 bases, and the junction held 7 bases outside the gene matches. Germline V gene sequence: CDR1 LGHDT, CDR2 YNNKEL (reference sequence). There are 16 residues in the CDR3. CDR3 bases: TGTGCCAGCAGCCAAGGGACAGGGACCTTCCCCTACGAGCAGTACTTC. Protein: CASSQGTGTFPYEQYF.

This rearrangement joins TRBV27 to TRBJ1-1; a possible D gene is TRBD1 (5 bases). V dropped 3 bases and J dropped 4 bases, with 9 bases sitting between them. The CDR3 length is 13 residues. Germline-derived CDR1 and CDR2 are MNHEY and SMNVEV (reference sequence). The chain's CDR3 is CASSLAGSTEAFF. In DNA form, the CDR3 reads TGTGCCAGCAGTTTGGCAGGGAGCACTGAAGCTTTCTTT.